The clone carrying this T cell receptor (beta chain) turned up a few times. Its cognate antigen is unknown. Total RNA, at least 5 micrograms per sample, was extracted from PBMCs. With a J-beta primer mix and a sample-barcoded 5' primer, a second PCR ran about 6 to 11 cycles. Via MiXCR, TCRdb re-called the 5' RACE reads, giving one row per CDR3 protein. The table includes 1,500,000 or so distinct CDR3 sequences, 40% to 45% detected once. Trimming cost V 2 bases and J 5 bases, with 10 bases left between them. Germline values: CDR1 SEHNR, CDR2 FQNEAQ (reference sequence). The CDR3 is made up of 15 amino acids. These data originate in a study of blood T cells in healthy people across ages. The study, taken as a whole, reports: Leaving the PBMCs unsorted stopped any conclusive comparison of naive versus antigen-experienced cells. Long-lived donors had more naive CD4+ cells and higher diversity than aged donors.

V is TRBV7-9 and J is TRBJ1-6; no reliable D call. The TCR originated in a woman aged 18-35 years in good health. The sequenced sample was blood. The CDR3 loop reads CASSLSGVNNSPLHF. As DNA, the CDR3 is TGTGCCAGCAGCTTAAGCGGGGTCAATAATTCACCCCTCCACTTT. Together with reference TRBV7-9 and TRBJ1-6, the CDR3 gives the full variable domain: DTGVSQNPRHKITKRGQNVTFRCDPISEHNRLYWYRQTLGQGPEFLTYFQNEAQLEKSRLLSDRFSAERPKGSFSTLEIQRTEQGDSAMYLCASSLSGVNNSPLHFGNGTRLTVT.